This T cell receptor (beta chain) derives from a study of CD8+ T cells in alopecia areata. Study details: Once tofacitinib had been taken for 6 to 18 months, 6 months off drug followed.

Investigators isolated RNA and reverse transcribed it into cDNA to act as the sequencing template. Using immunoSEQ multiplex PCR, the repertoire was profiled, and TCRdb retains in-frame clones only, with some absent. The sample has some 240,000 clones; 50% to 60% are singletons. Sorted out of PBMCs were CD4+ T cells and CD8+ T cells. A word on this clone: The target antigen is unknown.

Notes on the study in general: In scalp samples, resident alphabeta T cells of normal skin are also sequenced.

The CDR3 is made up of 9 amino acids. In germline, CDR1 is SQVTM, CDR2 ANQGSEA. The V end lost 3 bases, the J end lost 4 bases, and 0 bases lay between the germline ends. The chain combines TRBV29-1 with TRBJ1-1; D unclear. The material sequenced was CD4+ T cells sorted from blood, taken at week 0. This TCR came from a human donor with alopecia areata. The CDR3 reads CSVDTEAFF. DNA for the CDR3: TGCAGCGTTGACACTGAAGCTTTCTTT.